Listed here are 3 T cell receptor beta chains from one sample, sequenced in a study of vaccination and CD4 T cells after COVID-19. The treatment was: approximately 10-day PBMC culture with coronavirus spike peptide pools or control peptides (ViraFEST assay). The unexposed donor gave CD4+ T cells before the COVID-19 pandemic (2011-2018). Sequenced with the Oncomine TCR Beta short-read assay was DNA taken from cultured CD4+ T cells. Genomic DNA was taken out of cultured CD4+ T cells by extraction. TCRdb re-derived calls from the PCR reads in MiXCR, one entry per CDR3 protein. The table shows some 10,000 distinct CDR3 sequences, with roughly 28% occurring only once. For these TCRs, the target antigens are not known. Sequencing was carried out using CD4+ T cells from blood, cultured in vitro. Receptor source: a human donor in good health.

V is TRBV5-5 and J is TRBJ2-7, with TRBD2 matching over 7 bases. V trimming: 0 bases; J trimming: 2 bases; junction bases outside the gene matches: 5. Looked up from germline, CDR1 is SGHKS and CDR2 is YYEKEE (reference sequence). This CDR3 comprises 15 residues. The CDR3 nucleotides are TGTGCCAGCAGCTTGGGGCTAGCGGAGACCTACGAGCAGTACTTC. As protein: CASSLGLAETYEQYF. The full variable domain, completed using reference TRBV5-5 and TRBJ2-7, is DAGVTQSPTHLIKTRGQQVTLRCSPISGHKSVSWYQQVLGQGPQFIFQYYEKEERGRGNFPDRFSARQFPNYSSELNVNALLLGDSALYLCASSLGLAETYEQYFGPGTRLTVT.

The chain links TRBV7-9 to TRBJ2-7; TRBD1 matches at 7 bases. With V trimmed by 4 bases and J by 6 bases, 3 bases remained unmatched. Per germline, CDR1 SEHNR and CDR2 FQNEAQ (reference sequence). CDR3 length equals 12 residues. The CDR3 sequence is CASSWDSSEQYF. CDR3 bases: TGTGCCAGCAGCTGGGACAGTTCCGAGCAGTACTTC.

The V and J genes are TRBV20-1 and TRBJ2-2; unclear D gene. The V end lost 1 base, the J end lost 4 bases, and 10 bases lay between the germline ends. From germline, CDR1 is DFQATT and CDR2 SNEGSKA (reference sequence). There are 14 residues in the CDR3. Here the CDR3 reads CSARAAGRTGELFF. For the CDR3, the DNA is TGCAGTGCTAGAGCGGCAGGACGCACCGGGGAGCTGTTTTTT.